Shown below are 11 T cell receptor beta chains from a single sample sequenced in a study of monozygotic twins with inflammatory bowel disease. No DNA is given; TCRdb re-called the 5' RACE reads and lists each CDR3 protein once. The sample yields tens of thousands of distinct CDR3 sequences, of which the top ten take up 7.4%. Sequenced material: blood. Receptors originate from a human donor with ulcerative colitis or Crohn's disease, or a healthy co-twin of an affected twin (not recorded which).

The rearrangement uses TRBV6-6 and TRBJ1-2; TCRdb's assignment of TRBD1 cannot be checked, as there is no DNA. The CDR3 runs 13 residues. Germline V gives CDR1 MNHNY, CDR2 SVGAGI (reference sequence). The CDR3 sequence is CASSPQGNYGYTF.

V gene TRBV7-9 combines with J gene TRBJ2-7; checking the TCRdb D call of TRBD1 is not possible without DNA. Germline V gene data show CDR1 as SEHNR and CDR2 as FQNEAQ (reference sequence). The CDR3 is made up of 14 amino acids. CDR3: CASSLPGLSYEQYF.

CDR3 sequence reads: CASGTWGRGEKLFF. The chain links TRBV27 to TRBJ1-4; as DNA is missing, the TRBD1 call by TCRdb cannot be tested. The CDR3 loop spans 14 amino acids. Germline V gives CDR1 MNHEY, CDR2 SMNVEV (reference sequence).

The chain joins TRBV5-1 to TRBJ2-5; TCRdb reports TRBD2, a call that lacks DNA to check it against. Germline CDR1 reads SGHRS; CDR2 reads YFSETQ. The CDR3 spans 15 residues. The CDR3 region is CASSLSAGRQETQYF.

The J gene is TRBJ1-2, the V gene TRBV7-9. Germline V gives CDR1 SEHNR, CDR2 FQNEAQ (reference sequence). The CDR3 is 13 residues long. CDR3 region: CASSLESGYGYTF.

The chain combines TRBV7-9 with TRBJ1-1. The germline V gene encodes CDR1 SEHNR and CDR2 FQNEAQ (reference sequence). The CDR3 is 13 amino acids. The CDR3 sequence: CAERQEVNTEAFF.

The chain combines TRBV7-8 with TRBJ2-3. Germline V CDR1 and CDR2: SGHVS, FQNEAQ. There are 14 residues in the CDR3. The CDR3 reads CASSSAGRTDTQYF.

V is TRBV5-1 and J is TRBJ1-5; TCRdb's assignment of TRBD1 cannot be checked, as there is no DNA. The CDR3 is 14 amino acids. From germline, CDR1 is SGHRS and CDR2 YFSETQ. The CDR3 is CASSWTGGNQPQHF.

The CDR3 sequence is CASSDWGAGTDTQYF. The chain combines TRBV19 with TRBJ2-3; the D call of TRBD1 rests on TCRdb alone, since no DNA is present to check it. The CDR3 has 15 amino acids. CDR1 and CDR2 (germline): LNHDA, SQIVND (reference sequence).

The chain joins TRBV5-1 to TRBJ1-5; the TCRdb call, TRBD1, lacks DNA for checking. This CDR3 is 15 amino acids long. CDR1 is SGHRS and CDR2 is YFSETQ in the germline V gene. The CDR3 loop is CASSPETGIGRPQHF.

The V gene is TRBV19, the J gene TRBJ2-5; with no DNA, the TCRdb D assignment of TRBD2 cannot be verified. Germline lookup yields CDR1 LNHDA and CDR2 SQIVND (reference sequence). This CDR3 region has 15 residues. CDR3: CASSKRGGYQETQYF.